The entry below gives a single T cell receptor beta chain sequence along with its context. Its specificity is not known. The data belong to a study of cytotoxic CD8 clonotypes in ibrutinib-treated CLL. Study background: Mean yields were nearly 260,000 productive templates and 80,000 to 95,000 productive rearrangements per sample. Study results and limitations: Higher circulating CD8+ T-cell counts strongly accompanied higher baseline clonality, above age-matched healthy donors. Public clonotypes occurred uncommonly; on treatment, they contracted or remained stable.

The data were produced by immunoSEQ multiplex PCR, yet TCRdb's version contains in-frame clones alone and is incomplete. The sample consists of about 69,000 clones, about 84% of them appearing once. Germline V gene lookup returns CDR1 LNHDA and CDR2 SQIVND (reference sequence). V was shortened by 3 bases and J by 7 bases, with 13 bases between the two germline ends. The CDR3 contains 15 residues. This receptor was identified in a human donor with chronic lymphocytic leukemia. The rearrangement links TRBV19 to TRBJ1-6; weak D call: TRBD1 (6 bases). This specimen consisted of PBMCs, obtained at disease progression, from a patient treated with ibrutinib. The chain's CDR3 is CASSILQGGNSPLHF. CDR3 coding DNA: TGTGCCAGTAGTATCCTACAGGGAGGCAATTCACCCCTCCACTTT.